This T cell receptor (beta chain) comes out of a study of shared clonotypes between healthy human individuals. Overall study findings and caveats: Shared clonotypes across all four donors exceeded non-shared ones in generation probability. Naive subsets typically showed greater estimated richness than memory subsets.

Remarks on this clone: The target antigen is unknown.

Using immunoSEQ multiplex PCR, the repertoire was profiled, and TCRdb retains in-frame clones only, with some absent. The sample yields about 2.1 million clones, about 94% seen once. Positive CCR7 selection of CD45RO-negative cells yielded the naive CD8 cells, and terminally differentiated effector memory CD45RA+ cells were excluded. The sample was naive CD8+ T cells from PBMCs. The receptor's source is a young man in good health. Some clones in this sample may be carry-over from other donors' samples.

CDR3: CASSVEAGFDEQYF. For the CDR3, the DNA is TGTGCCAGCAGCGTAGAGGCAGGCTTCGACGAGCAGTACTTC. The chain links TRBV9 to TRBJ2-7; D gene ambiguous. V was pared by 0 bases and J by 5 bases, with 12 bases between. CDR3 length equals 14 residues. The germline V gene has CDR1 SGDLS and CDR2 YYNGEE.